This T cell receptor beta chain was recovered during a study of T cell changes during pregnancy in multiple sclerosis (dated by TCRdb to about 2019). For the wider study: The study examined how the T cell repertoire changed over the course of pregnancy in women with multiple sclerosis.

Receptor libraries were prepared by the immunoSEQ multiplex PCR assay. TCRdb carries this immuneACCESS record with in-frame sequences only. Its versions omit some clonotypes, under half of them owing to an unresolved V gene in the studies checked, with the rest unexplained. Across this sample there are around 29,000 clones, with about 92% seen only once. In total, the top ten clones hold 5% to 6% of the sample. The CDR3 numbers 11 residues from cysteine through phenylalanine. CDR3 DNA is the only sequence kept; it has 33 bases, read in frame from the first base. V sheds 2 bases and J sheds 9 bases, leaving 11 bases between their ends. CDR1 DFQATT and CDR2 SNEGSKA are derived from the germline V gene (reference sequence). Comment on this clone: This receptor's antigen is unknown. Base qualities are missing; no much larger clone stands one base away.

This clonotype was obtained from a female donor with multiple sclerosis, enrolled in a pregnancy study. The chain is made from TRBV20-1 and TRBJ2-7; there is no confident call for the D gene. Sequencing was performed on CD8+ T cells from peripheral blood mononuclear cells, taken before pregnancy. Read as DNA, the sequence is TGCAGTGCTAGAAACGGTGGTTGGCAGTACTTC. Its protein reads: CSARNGGWQYF.